This record covers a single T cell receptor (beta chain). Its antigen specificity is not known. No much larger clone is present one base from it, and per-base qualities are unavailable. In total, 666 healthy bone marrow donors made up the cohort. Cohort members were all nominally healthy when sampled, although unrecorded immune exposures were likely present. The donor was CMV seropositive and was included in the group of about 290 seropositive cohort members. A peripheral blood sample was collected from each donor, and TCR beta sequencing was performed on peripheral blood mononuclear cells. The Qiagen DNeasy Blood Extraction Kit was used to extract genomic DNA from the blood cell samples. The germline V and J ends show losses of 3 bases and 6 bases respectively, and no gene match explains 8 bases of the junction. CDR1 and CDR2 are drawn from the germline V gene: SGDLS, YYNGEE. Including cysteine and phenylalanine, the CDR3 has 15 amino acids. The retained sequence is limited to the CDR3, 45 bases, with the frame set at the first base.

This specimen comes from a study of cytomegalovirus exposure and HLA in healthy donors (dated by TCRdb to the late 2010s). Study-level background: An earlier analysis of roughly 500 of the donors reported 276 Gb of sequence data and around 120 million unique TCR beta sequences obtained from around 190 million T cells. Typing coverage varied by locus: roughly 629-640 donors for A, B, C, DRB1 and DQB1; approximately 520 for DQA1; some 610 for DPA1; about 450 for DPB1. An early release that covered 500 to 800 HLA-typed donors contained about 300 gigabases of sequencing data and tens of millions of unique TCR sequences. All discovery cohort repertoires had been generated on a single sequencing platform. High-throughput TCR immunosequencing, statistical association of individual TCRs with disease status, and machine learning were combined to predict cytomegalovirus infection status. Alongside the repertoire data, information on donor age, sex, ethnicity and CMV serostatus was compiled. Of the 350 to 450 genotyped donors, over 70% fell in the genetic ancestry cluster associated with self-reported Caucasian donors. Several DR-DQ haplotypes were treated as single units for association and clustering because of strong linkage in the cohort. The study profiled the T cell repertoires of under 700 subjects by immunosequencing and related them to cytomegalovirus serostatus. On average, about 200,000 unique TCR beta nucleotide sequences were sequenced per donor among a few hundred genotyped donors of the cohort, with 15% to 20% of those sequences being non-productive. To decide whether each TCR beta V gene segment behaved as functional or pseudogenic, an earlier analysis of 587 of the donors relied on high-throughput TCR beta sequencing. In addition to the first cohort of 650 to 750 subjects, a separate validation cohort of approximately 130 different subjects was used. Both class I and class II loci were covered by HLA typing, at four-digit resolution. Genome-wide SNP genotypes for about 55% of the 666 donors were used in a later genetic analysis, which treated that subset as a discovery cohort. The aim of the study was to test whether cataloging public T cell receptors could identify signatures of past pathogen exposure. Rather than using new phenotypic data, the later analysis identified candidate immune exposures from TCR beta sequences and from how often those sequences occurred across donors. A later analysis re-examined previously published TCR beta repertoires from about 670 donors and added high-resolution HLA genotyping to investigate patterns of TCR occurrence.

Results the study describes overall, beyond this receptor: In a later analysis, about 16,000 TCR beta sequences were associated with specific HLA alleles at a false discovery rate of 0.05. A few of the identified cytomegalovirus-associated TCR beta chains were confirmed in vitro to be specific for cytomegalovirus antigens. A cluster of highly shared sequence variants was judged likely to be a technical artifact of the sequencing pipeline. When HLA alleles, especially DR and DQ, strongly co-occurred, attributing TCR associations to individual alleles was difficult. Because the 87-base-pair reads could not distinguish some IMGT-functional V segments, including TRBV6-2 and TRBV6-3, those segments were excluded. In a later analysis, HLA-associated TCR beta chains were found to be more clonally expanded and to have lower generation probabilities than equally common non-associated chains. A later analysis found that TCR association rates varied across HLA loci, with DRB1 alleles showing the most associated TCRs and HLA-C alleles the fewest. This cohort had only TCR beta chains sequenced, and the lack of alpha or paired-chain data limited which features could be detected. The earlier analysis of a few hundred of the donors excluded approximately 15 rarely observed V segments, including chromosome 9 orphons, because counts were too low. Roughly uniform sequencing depth across donors was assumed in presence/absence analyses, although this assumption may not hold. While some public TCRs were present in many individuals, most TCR sequences turned up only very rarely across donors. An earlier analysis of around 600 of the donors showed that most TCR beta V segments appeared in productive rearrangements either about 90% or about 30% of the time, which broadly matched IMGT annotations. Linkage disequilibrium might explain the correlated functional status among segregating V segments, but an unknown experimental factor could not be excluded. Because HLA typing was missing for some donors at each locus, association tests included only the typed subset. For the cohort, immune exposure information was limited to CMV serostatus. In a later genetic analysis, fewer N-insertions in productive TCRs were reported among donors in an Asian-associated ancestry cluster than the approximately 670-donor mean. Most CMV-associated TCR beta chains appeared to be HLA-restricted in a later analysis, and the HLA associations seemed to be driven largely by CMV exposure. The authors suggested that the approach could potentially be extended to other disease states and immunological phenotypes. A further reported finding was that TCR beta sequences accurately predicted the HLA-A and HLA-B alleles for most subjects in the first cohort. An association between a missense DCLRE1C variant and V-gene and J-gene trimming of TCR beta chains was found in a later genetic analysis and replicated in an independent cohort. The classifier was reported to diagnose cytomegalovirus status with high specificity and sensitivity in both the original cohort and the validation cohort. In the study, 150 to 200 TCR beta chains were listed as associated with cytomegalovirus. In a later analysis, several top co-occurrence clusters were reported to appear linked to parvovirus B19, influenza, CMV and Epstein-Barr virus.

The library was made by the immunoSEQ multiplex PCR assay. A mixture of 60 forward primers for TCR Vbeta segments and 13 reverse primers for TCR Jbeta segments was used in the multiplex PCR. Amplification of the CDR3 region of rearranged TCR beta genes was performed with a multiplex PCR assay on genomic DNA. The amplified TCR beta libraries were sequenced on the Illumina HiSeq System as 87-base-pair reads. On the authors' methods: Across the roughly 670 repertoires, a later analysis counted 80 million or so unique TCR beta chains, roughly 11 million of which were shared by at least two donors. Raw reads were error-corrected and collapsed into unique sequences by a nearest-neighbor algorithm in which closely related sequences were merged to remove PCR and sequencing errors. CDR3 sequences were aligned to IMGT reference sequences to assign V, D and J gene segments. For a sequence to be retained, a match of at least six nucleotides to both a V gene segment and a J gene segment was required. Rearrangements were classified as productive when the CDR3 lacked stop codons and remained in frame with V and J, and all other rearrangements were classified as non-productive. CDR3 was defined by IMGT convention, running from the second conserved V-encoded cysteine to the conserved J-encoded phenylalanine. In an earlier analysis of some 550 of the donors, sequences lacking an unambiguous match to a single V gene segment were excluded. An earlier analysis of 500 to 600 of the donors classified V segments as functional when productive rearrangements were above 56.7% and as segregating when the standard deviation between donors was above 5%. To diagnose cytomegalovirus status from the catalog of TCR beta chain sequences, a statistical classification framework was built. V and J gene assignment, in a later analysis, came from comparing TCR nucleotide sequences with IMGT/GENE-DB human TR gene sequences. In a later analysis, CDR3 sequences and most-parsimonious VDJ recombination scenarios were assigned using the TCRdist pipeline. A later analysis defined each TCR beta chain by its CDR3 amino acid sequence plus V-gene family, and excluded reads lacking a unique V-gene family. As a way to deal with suspected cross-contamination and a sequencing artifact, a later analysis dropped 500 to 700 nucleotide sequences that were highly shared and had low generation probability. A later analysis calculated a clonal expansion index for each public chain from normalized within-repertoire ranks of inferred template counts. In a later analysis, generation probabilities were computed with a VDJ recombination model fitted to out-of-frame rearrangements, and the resulting probabilities were checked against IGoR. In a later analysis, TCR-TCR, TCR-HLA and TCR-CMV co-occurrence was scored with hypergeometric tests, and a repertoire-size bias correction was applied to TCR pairs. A later analysis estimated false discovery rates by permuting HLA or CMV assignments 20 times. In a later analysis, co-occurring TCRs were grouped using DBSCAN, and TCRdist sequence similarity was added for clustering within HLA-allele-positive subsets. Co-occurrence clustering excluded repertoires with fewer than 30,000 or more than 120,000 public chains, plus five with anomalous nucleotide sharing. TCRdb mirrors the immuneACCESS table, restricted to in-frame sequences. Some clones are absent from its copies; in checked studies, under half trace to an unresolved V gene, and the reason for the others is unknown. V and J calls and clone size come straight from that table; D and trimming were deduced from the DNA. Across this sample there are 96,000 or so clones, with approximately 75% seen only once. 3% of the sample is taken by the ten largest.

The receptor's source is a female donor in good health and CMV-seropositive. What was sequenced was PBMCs. The chain joins TRBV9 to TRBJ1-1, with 10 bases aligning to TRBD1. The CDR3 here reads CASSGTDRGTAEAFF. The sequenced DNA is TGTGCCAGCAGCGGGACGGACAGGGGGACCGCTGAAGCTTTCTTT.